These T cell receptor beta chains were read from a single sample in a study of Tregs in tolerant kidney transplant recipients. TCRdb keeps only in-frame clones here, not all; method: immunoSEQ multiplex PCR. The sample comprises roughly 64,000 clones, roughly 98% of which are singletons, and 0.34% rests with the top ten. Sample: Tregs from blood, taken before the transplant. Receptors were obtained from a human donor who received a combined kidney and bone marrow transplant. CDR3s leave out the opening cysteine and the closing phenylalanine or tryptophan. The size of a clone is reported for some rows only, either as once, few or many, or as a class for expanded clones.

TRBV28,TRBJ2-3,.,ASSQGGVGDTQY
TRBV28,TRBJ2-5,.,ASSTPGGLAETQY
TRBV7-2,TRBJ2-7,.,ASSLGLAGVYEQY
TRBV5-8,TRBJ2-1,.,ASSARGGRYNEQF
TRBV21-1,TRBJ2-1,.,ASSIDTGGHEQF
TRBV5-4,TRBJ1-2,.,ASSLDTNYGYT
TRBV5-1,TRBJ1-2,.,ASSFGTDRGQGYT
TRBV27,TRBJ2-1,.,ASRRSLAGSSYNEQF
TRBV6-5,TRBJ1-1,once,ASSSQPWRIAF
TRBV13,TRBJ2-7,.,ASSQQGQGSYEQY
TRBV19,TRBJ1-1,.,ASSISTGVGTEAF
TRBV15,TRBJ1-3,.,ATSRGLAGNTIY
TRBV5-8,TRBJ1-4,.,ASSPGLGQVDEKLF
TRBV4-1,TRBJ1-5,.,ASSPATQGARNQPQH
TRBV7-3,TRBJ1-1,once,ASSVTVNTEAF
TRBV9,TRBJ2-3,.,ASSPQAGVSTDTQY
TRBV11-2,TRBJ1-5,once,ASSLGGALNQPQH
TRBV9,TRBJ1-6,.,ASSGLRFGSPLH
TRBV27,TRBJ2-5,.,ASRLAGGETQY
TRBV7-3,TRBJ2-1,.,ASRRGLAGGDEQF
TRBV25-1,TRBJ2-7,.,ATQGAGYEQY
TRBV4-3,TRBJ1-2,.,ASSQDLGTGGGYT
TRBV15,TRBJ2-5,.,ATSRGQSETQY
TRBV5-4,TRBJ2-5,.,ASSLGTGAWETQY
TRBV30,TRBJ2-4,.,AWSVGLAGQNIQY
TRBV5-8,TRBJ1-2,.,ASSLMRINYGYT
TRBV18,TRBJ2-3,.,ASSPRRGATTDTQY
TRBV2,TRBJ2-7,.,ASKARVHSYEQY
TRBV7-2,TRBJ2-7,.,ASRPHGAGEQY
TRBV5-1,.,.,ASSDGLIFVNEQY
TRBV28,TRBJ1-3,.,ASPDRAGNTIY
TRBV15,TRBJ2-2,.,ATSRDQWQNTGELF
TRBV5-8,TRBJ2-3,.,ASSLEIERFVGTDTQY
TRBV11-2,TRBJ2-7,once,ASSPLSTASGEQY
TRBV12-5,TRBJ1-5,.,ASGSHLGDRRYSNQPQH
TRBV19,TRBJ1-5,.,ASKPQGALVQPQH
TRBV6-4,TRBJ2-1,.,ASRQLSGFGEQF
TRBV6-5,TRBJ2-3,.,ASSYAGVTDTQY
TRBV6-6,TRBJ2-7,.,ASKDAGGYEQY
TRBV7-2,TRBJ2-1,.,ASSRRLAGGRNEQF
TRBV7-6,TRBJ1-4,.,ASSLQGVMDEKLF
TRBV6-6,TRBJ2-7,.,ASRTGLAGVYEQY
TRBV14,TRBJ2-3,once,ASSLTLSGGGDTQY
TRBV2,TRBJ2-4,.,ASSGLARHIQY
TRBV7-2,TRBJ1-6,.,ASSHGQLNSPLH
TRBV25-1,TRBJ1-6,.,ASSTRGSYNSPLH
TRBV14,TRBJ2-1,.,ASSRTSGYNEQF
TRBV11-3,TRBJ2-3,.,ASSYASAGAADTQY
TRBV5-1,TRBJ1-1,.,ASSLVGTQNTEAF
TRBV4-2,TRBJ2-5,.,ASSQDRGLGETQY
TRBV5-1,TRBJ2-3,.,ASSLDRIETDTQY
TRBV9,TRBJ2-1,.,ASSPLAGSYNEQF
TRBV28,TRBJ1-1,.,ASSRTGEAF
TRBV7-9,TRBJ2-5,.,ASSFGHEETQY
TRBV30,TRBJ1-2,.,ASTTGTNYGYT
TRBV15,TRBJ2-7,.,ATSRDLPNYEQY
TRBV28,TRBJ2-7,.,ASSHLDRGPEQY